These 27 T cell receptor beta chains originate from one sample sequenced in a study of T cell changes during pregnancy in multiple sclerosis. Sequenced by immunoSEQ multiplex PCR; TCRdb stores in-frame clones only, minus some. The table shows over 100,000 clones, with 80% to 95% occurring only once. The sequencing here drew on peripheral blood, taken in the third trimester of pregnancy. Source of these receptors: a female donor with multiple sclerosis, enrolled in a pregnancy study.

This chain uses TRBV7-2 with TRBJ2-2, with TRBD2 as a possible D gene (5 bases). The germline V gene encodes CDR1 SGHTA and CDR2 FQGNSA. There are 16 residues in the CDR3. Trimming stripped 4 bases from V and 0 bases from J, with 12 bases between. DNA of the CDR3: TGTGCCAGCAGCTCATTTAGCGCCTCGAACACCGGGGAGCTGTTTTTT. Protein product: CASSSFSASNTGELFF.

This chain connects TRBV25-1 to TRBJ1-5, with D perhaps matching TRBD1 (6 bases). Germline CDR1 is MGHDK and CDR2 is SYGVNS. Trimming shortened V by 3 bases and J by 4 bases, and 7 bases separated the two germline ends. The CDR3 has 13 amino acids. CDR3: CASSDTGNQPQHF. CDR3 bases: TGTGCCAGCAGTGACACAGGGAATCAGCCCCAGCATTTT.

This chain links TRBV7-7 with TRBJ2-5, with 14 nucleotides matching TRBD2. With V trimmed by 5 bases and J by 2 bases, 10 bases remained unmatched. Germline loops: CDR1 SSHAT, CDR2 FNYEAQ (reference sequence). This CDR3 is 18 amino acids long. This chain's CDR3 is CASSARLAGGTRQETQYF. CDR3 coding DNA: TGTGCCAGCAGCGCCCGACTAGCGGGGGGGACCAGACAAGAGACCCAGTACTTC.

This clone was detected only a few times. The genes are TRBV30 and TRBJ1-1; D unclear. Trimming took 1 base from V and 1 from J, leaving 4 bases between them. Germline V gene data show CDR1 as GTSNPN and CDR2 as SVGIG (reference sequence). CDR3 length: 12 residues. This chain's CDR3 is CAWSDWNTEAFF. The DNA of the CDR3 is TGTGCCTGGAGTGACTGGAACACTGAAGCTTTCTTT.

This rearrangement joins TRBV9 to TRBJ1-2; tentatively, D is TRBD1 (6 bases). The CDR3 covers 14 residues. Trimming shortened V by 4 bases and J by 4 bases, and 14 bases separated the two germline ends. CDR1 is SGDLS, CDR2 YYNGEE, per germline. DNA for the CDR3: TGTGCCAGCAGCCCTGGGACACTGAGCTATGGCTACACCTTC. This codes for CASSPGTLSYGYTF.

The chain links TRBV5-1 to TRBJ2-3; D unclear. Germline-derived CDR1 and CDR2 are SGHRS and YFSETQ. The CDR3 covers 14 residues. The ends were cut back, 4 bases at V and 1 base at J, with 10 bases in the middle. As DNA, the CDR3 is TGCGCCAGCAGCCCTGACACAGGCACAGATACGCAGTATTTT. Its protein product is CASSPDTGTDTQYF.

This clone was counted a few times. The rearrangement uses TRBV30 and TRBJ1-1; TRBD1 matches 10 bases. V trimming: 5 bases; J trimming: 1 base; junction bases outside the gene matches: 1. The CDR3 has 13 amino acids. The germline V gene has CDR1 GTSNPN and CDR2 SVGIG (reference sequence). The CDR3: CAWGQGENTEAFF. In DNA form, the CDR3 reads TGTGCCTGGGGACAGGGGGAGAACACTGAAGCTTTCTTT.

The rearrangement links TRBV6-5 to TRBJ1-2; 8 bases fit TRBD1. This CDR3 is 14 amino acids long. Germline-derived CDR1 and CDR2 are MNHEY and SVGAGI. The trim removed 4 bases at V and 4 bases at J, leaving 5 bases unmatched. CDR3 DNA sequence: TGTGCCAGCAGTTCATCAGGGGGCGTCTATGGCTACACCTTC. This gives the protein CASSSSGGVYGYTF.

This chain joins TRBV27 and TRBJ1-2; 9 nucleotides agree with TRBD1. From germline, CDR1 is MNHEY and CDR2 SMNVEV (reference sequence). V shed 6 bases and J 5 bases; nucleotides not matched to a gene: 10. The CDR3 spans 15 residues. CDR3 nucleotide sequence: TGTGCCAGCAGGTGGACAGGGGCCCCGGGGTATGGCTACACCTTC. Translation: CASRWTGAPGYGYTF.

This chain links TRBV9 with TRBJ1-3; no clear D. Trimming took off 0 bases at V and 4 bases at J, with 11 bases between the two ends. CDR3 length: 15 residues. Germline V gene lookup returns CDR1 SGDLS and CDR2 YYNGEE. The CDR3: CASSVATGSGNTIYF. In DNA, the CDR3 is TGTGCCAGCAGCGTAGCTACGGGGTCAGGAAACACCATATATTTT.

V gene TRBV2 combines with J gene TRBJ1-2; 10 bases align to TRBD1. The V gene's germline CDR1 is SNHLY and CDR2 FYNNEI. Trimming cost V 5 bases and J 8 bases; bases outside gene matches: 5. The CDR3 totals 13 residues. CDR3 DNA sequence: TGTGCCAGCAGTACGGACAGGGGGAAAGGCTACACCTTC. This gives the protein CASSTDRGKGYTF.

The gene calls are TRBV6-1 and TRBJ2-7; no definite D call. This CDR3 has 14 amino acids. Per germline, CDR1 MNHNS and CDR2 SASEGT. Trimming removed 5 bases from V and 6 bases from J, with 17 bases in between. CDR3 nucleotides: TGTGCCAGCAGTACCTCTAGGTGGAGTCTCGAGCAGTACTTC. As protein: CASSTSRWSLEQYF.

The chain couples TRBV30 to TRBJ1-6; D gene unclear. Germline-derived CDR1 and CDR2 are GTSNPN and SVGIG (reference sequence). V was trimmed by 0 bases and J by 7 bases, leaving 7 bases between them. CDR3 length: 13 residues. The CDR3 spells CAWSVMENSPLHF. The CDR3 DNA reads as TGTGCCTGGAGTGTAATGGAGAATTCACCCCTCCACTTT. Variable domain in full (rest from reference TRBV30 and TRBJ1-6): SQTIHQWPATLVQPVGSPLSLECTVEGTSNPNLYWYRQAAGRGLQLLFYSVGIGQISSEVPQNLSASRPQDRQFILSSKKLLLSDSGFYLCAWSVMENSPLHFGNGTRLTVT.

The sample holds a few counts of this clone. The genes are TRBV16 and TRBJ2-3; D gene unclear. The germline CDR1 and CDR2 sequences are KGHSY and FQNENV. The CDR3 extends over 12 amino acids. V lost 4 bases and J 4 bases, leaving 6 bases between the germline ends. The CDR3 sequence: CASSPFSDTQYF. In nucleotides, the CDR3 is TGTGCCAGCAGCCCCTTTTCAGATACGCAGTATTTT.

The gene calls are TRBV18 and TRBJ2-5; D is perhaps TRBD1 (7 bases). The CDR3 loop spans 15 amino acids. Deletions cut 0 bases from V and 4 bases from J, with 12 bases between. The germline CDR1 and CDR2 sequences are KGHSH and LQKENI. The CDR3 here is CASSPPGRTGETQYF. For the CDR3, the DNA is TGTGCCAGCTCACCACCGGGGAGGACAGGAGAGACCCAGTACTTC. Variable domain in full (rest from reference TRBV18 and TRBJ2-5): NAGVMQNPRHLVRRRGQEARLRCSPMKGHSHVYWYRQLPEEGLKFMVYLQKENIIDESGMPKERFSAEFPKEGPSILRIQQVVRGDSAAYFCASSPPGRTGETQYFGPGTRLLVL.

The rearrangement links TRBV20-1 to TRBJ2-3; no firm D call. Trimming removed 5 bases at V and 4 bases at J, with 4 bases between. Per germline, CDR1 DFQATT and CDR2 SNEGSKA (reference sequence). This CDR3 region has 10 residues. CDR3 residues: CSASSDTQYF. Written as DNA, the CDR3 is TGCAGTGCTTCCTCAGATACGCAGTATTTT.

The CDR3 reads CASSLAGQLYGYTF. The CDR3 region has the DNA TGTGCCAGCAGCTTAGCTGGACAACTCTATGGCTACACCTTC. The chain links TRBV7-9 to TRBJ1-2; the D gene is possibly TRBD1 (5 bases). The CDR3 runs to 14 residues. Looked up from germline, CDR1 is SEHNR and CDR2 is FQNEAQ (reference sequence). Trimming removed 0 bases at V and 4 bases at J, with 9 bases between.

J is TRBJ2-1 and V is TRBV28, with 13 bases aligning to TRBD2. With 3 bases clipped from V and 5 bases from J, the junction kept 7 bases outside the gene matches. There are 17 residues in the CDR3. Germline CDR1 is MDHEN and CDR2 is SYDVKM. CDR3 nucleotide sequence: TGTGCCAGCAGTTTCGCCGGACTAGCGGGAGACCACAATGAGCAGTTCTTC. Protein sequence: CASSFAGLAGDHNEQFF.

The rearrangement links TRBV11-1 to TRBJ1-2, with a weak D call TRBD1 (5 bases). The CDR3 is 14 residues long. The V and J ends lost 1 base and 2 bases respectively, with 8 bases between them. In germline, CDR1 is SGHAT, CDR2 FQDESV (reference sequence). The CDR3 protein is CASSLGGGNYGYTF. CDR3 sequence (DNA): TGTGCCAGCAGCTTAGGCGGGGGAAACTATGGCTACACCTTC.

The chain employs TRBV2 and TRBJ1-4, with 7 nucleotides matching TRBD1. This CDR3 has 14 amino acids. V lost 6 bases and J lost 8; bases outside the gene matches: 9. Germline V CDR1 and CDR2: SNHLY, FYNNEI. The CDR3 loop reads CASRLTGVREKLFF. CDR3 bases: TGTGCCAGCAGACTCACAGGGGTTCGGGAAAAACTGTTTTTT.

This clone has more than one count but fewer than ten. Its ends do not fully match the called genes, so a read error is possible. This sequence joins TRBV2 and TRBJ2-7; 9 bases are a match to TRBD1. The CDR3 covers 11 residues. The germline V gene encodes CDR1 SNHLY and CDR2 FYNNEI. The CDR3 DNA reads TGTGCCAGCAGTGGCGGGACAGGGTGGCACTTC. This codes for CASSGGTGWHF. Full variable domain (rest looked up from reference TRBV2 and TRBJ2-7): EPEVTQTPSHQVTQMGQEVILRCVPISNHLYFYWYRQILGQKVEFLVSFYNNEISEKSEIFDDQFSVERPDGSNFTLKIRSTKLEDSAMYFCASSGGTGWHFGPGTRLTVT.

The chain carries TRBV4-2 and TRBJ1-4, with 8 bases lining up with TRBD1. After removal of 4 bases from V and 7 bases from J, the junction contained 5 bases not matched to a gene. CDR1 is LGHNA and CDR2 is YNFKEQ in the germline V gene. CDR3 length: 14 residues. DNA for the CDR3: TGTGCCAGCAGCCCCGACAGGGGTGGTGAAAAACTGTTTTTT. Its translation is CASSPDRGGEKLFF.

The gene calls are TRBV5-1 and TRBJ2-2; a possible D gene is TRBD2 (6 bases). There are 15 residues in the CDR3. Germline CDR1 is SGHRS and CDR2 is YFSETQ. V shed 0 bases and J shed 1 base, with 7 bases lying between them. CDR3 nucleotide sequence: TGCGCCAGCAGCTTGGGGCGGGGGAACACCGGGGAGCTGTTTTTT. It yields the protein CASSLGRGNTGELFF.

The rearrangement links TRBV5-1 to TRBJ2-5; the match to TRBD2 covers 10 bases. CDR3 length equals 14 residues. V shed 2 bases, J shed 5 bases, and the junction held 3 bases outside the gene matches. Germline V gene sequence: CDR1 SGHRS, CDR2 YFSETQ. As DNA, the CDR3 is TGCGCCAGCAGCTTAGGGACTAGCGATGAGACCCAGTACTTC. It translates to CASSLGTSDETQYF.

This rearrangement joins TRBV5-1 to TRBJ1-3, with D possibly matching TRBD1 (6 bases). Trimming shortened V by 1 base and J by 0 bases, and 20 bases separated the two germline ends. Germline loops: CDR1 SGHRS, CDR2 YFSETQ. This CDR3 spans 19 amino acids. In nucleotides, the CDR3 is TGCGCCAGCAGCTTGTATGATCAGGGGAAGACTCACTCTGGAAACACCATATATTTT. This gives the protein CASSLYDQGKTHSGNTIYF.

The V call is TRBV4-1, the J call TRBJ2-7, with 11 bases aligning to TRBD2. Germline V gene sequence: CDR1 MGHRA, CDR2 YSYEKL. Trimming removed 4 bases from V and 4 bases from J; junction bases left unmatched: 12. CDR3 size: 17 residues. CDR3 region: CASSLNLAGTSGYEQYF. CDR3 bases: TGCGCCAGCAGCCTTAACCTTGCCGGGACTAGCGGATACGAGCAGTACTTC.

This clone appeared a single time. The rearrangement links TRBV21-1 to TRBJ2-3; the table assigns TRBD2, which was not confirmed against the DNA. TRBV21-1 is annotated as a pseudogene. The CDR3 consists of 17 residues. The CDR3 DNA is TGTGCCAGCAGGGCGGGTGTGGGGGGATTGGGCACAGATACGCAGTATTTT. Translated, it gives CASRAGVGGLGTDTQYF.